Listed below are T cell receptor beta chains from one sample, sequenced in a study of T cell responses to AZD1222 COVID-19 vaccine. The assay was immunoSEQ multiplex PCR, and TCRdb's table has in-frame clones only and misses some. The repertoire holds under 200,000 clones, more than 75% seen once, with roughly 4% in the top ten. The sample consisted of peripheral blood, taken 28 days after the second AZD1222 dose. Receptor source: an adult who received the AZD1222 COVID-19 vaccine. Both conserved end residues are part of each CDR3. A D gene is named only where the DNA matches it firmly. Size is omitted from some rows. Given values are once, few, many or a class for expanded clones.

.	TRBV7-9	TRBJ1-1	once	TGTGCCAGCAGCTTCTCCGGGCCATCAAAAGGGAACACTGAAGCTTTCTTT	CASSFSGPSKGNTEAFF
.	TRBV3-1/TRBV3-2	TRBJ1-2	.	TGTGCCAGCAGCCAAGATCAGGCGGCGATTAACTATGGCTACACCTTC	CASSQDQAAINYGYTF
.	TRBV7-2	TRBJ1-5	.	TGTGCCAGCAGCTTAGCAGATCAGCCCCAGCATTTT	CASSLADQPQHF
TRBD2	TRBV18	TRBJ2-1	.	TGTGCCAGCTCCCTCGCTAGCGGGGGGGCCAATGAGCAGTTCTTC	CASSLASGGANEQFF
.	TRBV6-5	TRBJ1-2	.	TGTGCCAGCATTAAGCCCGGGGGCCAAAGTAATGGCTACACCTTC	CASIKPGGQSNGYTF
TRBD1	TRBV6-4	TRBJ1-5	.	TGTGCCAGCAGCGGACAGGGCGGCGGTCCCCAGCATTTT	CASSGQGGGPQHF
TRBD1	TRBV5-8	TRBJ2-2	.	TGTGCCAGCAGCCCGGGACAGCCCGGGCAGCTGTTTTTT	CASSPGQPGQLFF
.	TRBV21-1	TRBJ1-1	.	TGTGCCAGCCACAGGGGGCCCATGAACACTGAAGCTTTCTTT	CASHRGPMNTEAFF
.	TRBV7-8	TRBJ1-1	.	TGTGCCAGCAGCCGAGCGTCTAGCACTGAAGCTTTCTTT	CASSRASSTEAFF
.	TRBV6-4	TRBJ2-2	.	TGTGCCAGCAGTGACGTCCCGGGCGGGGAGCTGTTTTTT	CASSDVPGGELFF
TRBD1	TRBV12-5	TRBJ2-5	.	TGTGCTAGTGGTTCCCGGGACAGCCGAGGAGAGACCCAGTACTTC	CASGSRDSRGETQYF
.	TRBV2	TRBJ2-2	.	TGTGCCAGCTCAGAAACGCGGGACACCGGGGAGCTGTTTTTT	CASSETRDTGELFF
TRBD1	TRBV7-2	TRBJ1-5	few	TGTGCCAGCAGCTTCACAGGGGGCAACCAGCCCCAGCATTTT	CASSFTGGNQPQHF
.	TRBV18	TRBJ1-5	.	TGTGCCAGCTCCCTCAATGGGGGGTCGGCCACTAGCAATCAGCCCCAGCATTTT	CASSLNGGSATSNQPQHF
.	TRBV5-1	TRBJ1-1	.	TGCGCCAGCAGCTTGACAGGGACCGACACTGAAGCTTTCTTT	CASSLTGTDTEAFF
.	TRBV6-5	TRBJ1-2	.	TGTGCCAGCGGACAGCCCCTGAGTGATGGCTACACCTTC	CASGQPLSDGYTF
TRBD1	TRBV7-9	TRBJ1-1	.	TGTGCCAGCAGCTTAGAGGGACAGGGGAGGACTGAAGCTTTCTTT	CASSLEGQGRTEAFF